Listed below are T cell receptor beta chains from one sample, sequenced in a study of cytomegalovirus exposure and HLA in healthy donors. Produced via immunoSEQ multiplex PCR; TCRdb's table is partial and in-frame only. The table has roughly 130,000 clones, 80% seen once. Sequencing input: PBMCs. All receptors come from a man aged 25-45 years in good health and CMV-seronegative. Both conserved end residues are part of each CDR3. Each record gives: D gene, V gene, clone size, J gene, CDR3 DNA, CDR3 protein. D genes are given only for firm matches. Clone sizes are given selectively: once, few, many, or a class where the clone is expanded.

.	TRBV12-5	.	TRBJ1-6	TGTGCTAGTGGTTTGGTAACGGGTCGATCACCCCTCCACTTT	CASGLVTGRSPLHF
.	TRBV5-1	once	TRBJ1-5	TGCGCCAGCAGCTTGTCAGGGGCCGGCAATCAGCCCCAGCATTTT	CASSLSGAGNQPQHF
TRBD1	TRBV25-1	.	TRBJ2-2	TGTGCCAGCAGTGAGGGGACAGACAGCGGGGAGCTGTTTTTT	CASSEGTDSGELFF
.	TRBV9	once	TRBJ2-2	TGTGCCAGCAGCGTAGGGCAGGAGAACACCGGGGAGCTGTTTTTT	CASSVGQENTGELFF
.	TRBV6-5	.	TRBJ2-1	TGTGCCAGCAGTATGGCGCGGGCCTACAATGAGCAGTTCTTC	CASSMARAYNEQFF
TRBD1	TRBV18	.	TRBJ1-5	TGTGCCAGCTCTCCGACAGGGTTCGATCAGCCCCAGCATTTT	CASSPTGFDQPQHF
.	TRBV5-6	.	TRBJ1-2	TGTGCCAGCAGCTTGGAGGAGGGGCCGCGAGGCTACACCTTC	CASSLEEGPRGYTF
.	TRBV13	.	TRBJ2-1	TGTGCCAGCAGCTTAGTTGGCCGACAGAATGAGCAGTTCTTC	CASSLVGRQNEQFF
TRBD2	TRBV5-4	.	TRBJ2-5	TGTGCCAGCAGCCCAGCGGGAGGGTACCAAGAGACCCAGTACTTC	CASSPAGGYQETQYF
TRBD1	TRBV6-5	.	TRBJ2-7	TGTGCCAGCAGGACGCCGGGACAGTCCTACGAGCAGTACTTC	CASRTPGQSYEQYF
TRBD1	TRBV2	once	TRBJ1-1	TGTGCCAGCAGTTGGGACAGGGTGGGAATGAACACTGAAGCTTTCTTT	CASSWDRVGMNTEAFF
.	TRBV2	.	TRBJ2-2	TGTGCCAGCAGCCCCCCCAGTGGGAACACCGGGGAGCTGTTTTTT	CASSPPSGNTGELFF
TRBD2	TRBV25-1	.	TRBJ2-1	TGTGCCAGCAGTGAATTATTAGCGGGAGCTTACAATGAGCAGTTCTTC	CASSELLAGAYNEQFF
TRBD1	TRBV7-2	.	TRBJ2-1	TGTGCCAGCAGCTTGGGGACAGGGTATGATGAGCAGTTCTTC	CASSLGTGYDEQFF
TRBD2	TRBV28	.	TRBJ2-7	TGTGCCAGCAAGCGGGGGGCGCCCTATGTCGAGCAGTACTTC	CASKRGAPYVEQYF
TRBD1	TRBV7-2	.	TRBJ2-3	TGTGCCAGCAGCTCGACAGGGCCTAGCACAGATACGCAGTATTTT	CASSSTGPSTDTQYF
TRBD1	TRBV4-1	.	TRBJ1-4	TGCGCCAGCAGCGAGGGACAGGGGATTGAAAAACTGTTTTTT	CASSEGQGIEKLFF